The rows below give T cell receptor beta chains drawn from one sample of a study of long-term antiretroviral therapy in people with HIV. TCRdb keeps only in-frame clones here, not all; method: immunoSEQ multiplex PCR. Seen here are roughly 29,000 clones, 90% to 95% observed once, and the top ten hold under 8.5%. The sample was unsorted PBMCs, taken approximately 6.3 years after starting antiretroviral therapy. These receptor sequences come from a man between 25 and 39 years old with HIV. Each CDR3 is given with its conserved first and last residue. D genes are given only for firm matches. Size is stated for part of the rows, as once, few or many counts, or as a class when the clone is expanded.

size,J,D,V,CDR3,DNA
NA,TRBJ1-1,NA,TRBV6-1,CASSERGNTEAFF,TGTGCCAGCAGTGAGAGAGGGAACACTGAAGCTTTCTTT
NA,TRBJ2-7,NA,TRBV28,CASTPGAAYEQYF,TGTGCCAGCACCCCGGGGGCAGCCTACGAGCAGTACTTC
NA,TRBJ1-6,NA,TRBV11-2,CASRLAGSSYNSPLHF,TGTGCCAGCAGGTTGGCGGGAAGCTCCTATAATTCACCCCTCCACTTT
NA,TRBJ2-7,NA,TRBV5-1,CASSLERDKTYEQYF,TGCGCCAGCAGCCTGGAACGGGACAAAACCTACGAGCAGTACTTC
NA,TRBJ1-5,NA,TRBV10-3,CAISERPSNQPQHF,TGTGCCATCAGTGAAAGACCTAGCAATCAGCCCCAGCATTTT
NA,TRBJ2-3,NA,TRBV4-3,CASSQGDRTSAHTDTQYF,TGCGCCAGCAGCCAAGGGGACAGGACTAGCGCCCACACAGATACGCAGTATTTT
NA,TRBJ2-3,TRBD2,TRBV7-2,CASSLLGLGALTDTQYF,TGTGCCAGCAGCTTATTGGGACTAGGGGCCCTCACAGATACGCAGTATTTT
once,TRBJ1-1,NA,TRBV6-5,CASSYGGMNTEAFF,TGTGCCAGCAGTTACGGGGGAATGAACACTGAAGCTTTCTTT
NA,TRBJ2-7,NA,TRBV5-1,CASSLARAGYEQYF,TGCGCCAGCAGCTTGGCCAGGGCCGGGTACGAGCAGTACTTC
NA,TRBJ2-1,TRBD2,TRBV9,CASSVASGYNEQFF,TGTGCCAGCAGCGTTGCTAGCGGTTACAATGAGCAGTTCTTC
NA,TRBJ2-7,NA,TRBV29-1,CSVLRGGQPYEQYF,TGCAGCGTTCTTCGGGGGGGACAGCCCTACGAGCAGTACTTC
NA,TRBJ2-3,TRBD1,TRBV28,CASSLYPGQGPPDTQYF,TGTGCCAGCAGTTTATACCCGGGACAGGGGCCTCCAGATACGCAGTATTTT
NA,TRBJ1-1,NA,TRBV6-6,CASVQARGTEAFF,TGTGCCAGCGTTCAGGCACGGGGGACTGAAGCTTTCTTT
NA,TRBJ1-5,NA,TRBV19,CASSILPQHF,TGTGCCAGTAGTATTCTGCCCCAGCATTTT
NA,TRBJ2-4,NA,TRBV20-1,CSATGENIQYF,TGCAGTGCTACCGGGGAGAACATTCAGTACTTC
NA,TRBJ1-2,NA,TRBV7-2,CASSRTGINYGYTF,TGTGCCAGCAGCCGTACCGGGATTAACTATGGCTACACCTTC
NA,TRBJ2-1,NA,TRBV6-5,CASSYLLESNEQFF,TGTGCCAGCAGTTATCTCCTAGAGAGTAATGAGCAGTTCTTC
NA,TRBJ1-2,NA,TRBV7-3,CASSSPRTGYGYTF,TGTGCCAGCAGCTCACCCCGGACCGGCTATGGCTACACCTTC
NA,TRBJ1-5,NA,TRBV19,CASKNWREGNQPQHF,TGTGCCAGTAAGAACTGGCGGGAGGGCAATCAGCCCCAGCATTTT
NA,TRBJ2-5,NA,TRBV29-1,CSVERGTPQETQYF,TGCAGCGTTGAACGAGGGACACCTCAAGAGACCCAGTACTTC
NA,TRBJ1-1,NA,TRBV27,CASSLPGSTEAFF,TGTGCCAGCAGCCTCCCAGGGAGTACTGAAGCTTTCTTT
NA,TRBJ1-2,NA,TRBV6-6,CARAADNYGYTF,TGTGCCAGGGCGGCCGATAACTATGGCTACACCTTC
NA,TRBJ1-5,NA,TRBV5-6,CASSLGRTGQPQHF,TGTGCCAGCAGCTTGGGGCGAACAGGCCAGCCCCAGCATTTT
NA,TRBJ1-2,TRBD1,TRBV5-6,CASSRGQGRAMSYTF,TGTGCCAGCAGCCGGGGACAGGGTCGAGCTATGAGCTACACCTTC
NA,TRBJ2-7,NA,TRBV6-6,CASSYGEVDEQYF,TGTGCCAGCAGTTACGGGGAAGTGGACGAGCAGTACTTC
NA,TRBJ1-1,NA,TRBV5-4,CASSTPTATNTEAFF,TGTGCCAGCAGCACCCCGACAGCCACTAACACTGAAGCTTTCTTT
NA,TRBJ2-7,TRBD1,TRBV5-6,CASSGQGGYEQYF,TGTGCCAGCAGCGGACAGGGTGGCTACGAGCAGTACTTC
NA,TRBJ1-2,TRBD1,TRBV6-5,CASSYSRTGPYGYTF,TGTGCCAGCAGTTACTCGAGGACAGGCCCCTATGGCTACACCTTC
NA,TRBJ1-2,NA,TRBV4-1,CASSQGHLPRSGYTF,TGCGCCAGCAGCCAAGGCCACCTTCCAAGGAGTGGCTACACCTTC
NA,TRBJ1-1,TRBD1,TRBV7-9,CASSLSWDRNTEAFF,TGTGCCAGCAGCTTGAGTTGGGACAGGAACACTGAAGCTTTCTTT
NA,TRBJ1-1,NA,TRBV27,CASSSPLRGMNTEAFF,TGTGCCAGCAGTTCTCCCCTAAGGGGGATGAACACTGAAGCTTTCTTT
NA,TRBJ2-5,NA,TRBV5-4,CASSPGPGTALWTQYF,TGTGCCAGCAGCCCGGGACCCGGGACTGCCTTGTGGACCCAGTACTTC
NA,TRBJ2-4,NA,TRBV7-2,CASSLGGAKNIQYF,TGTGCCAGCAGCTTAGGGGGGGCCAAAAACATTCAGTACTTC